Given below is one TCR beta chain in context. The CDR3 is 16 amino acids. Between the trimmed V and J ends, which lost 0 bases and 7 bases, there was a span of 16 bases. Germline CDR1 MNHNY, CDR2 SVGAGI (reference sequence). This sample is part of a study of blood T cell repertoires in COVID-19. Clones were sequenced by immunoSEQ multiplex PCR, and TCRdb holds only the in-frame ones, with some missing. Here the sample spans 95,000 to 150,000 clones, around 87% being singletons. The sequenced sample consisted of peripheral blood. The genes are TRBV6-6 and TRBJ1-3, with TRBD1 as a possible D gene (6 bases). This receptor was taken from a man aged 50 to 60 with acute or convalescent COVID-19. The chain's CDR3 is CASSYSPPDSLNTIYF. As DNA, the CDR3 is TGTGCCAGCAGTTACTCGCCACCGGACAGTTTGAACACCATATATTTT.